This record concerns one T cell receptor (beta chain) sequence. As yet, its antigen is unknown. This entry comes from a study of blood T cells in healthy people across ages. V lost 2 bases, J lost 5 bases, and 12 bases lay in between. Germline CDR1 is DFQATT and CDR2 is SNEGSKA (reference sequence). The CDR3 covers 13 residues. Whole-study findings and limits: Strong correlation was found linking TCR beta diversity to naive T cell percentage. Relative to aged donors, long-lived donors carried more naive CD4+ cells and displayed higher diversity.

A J-beta primer mix and a sample-barcoded 5' primer were used in a second PCR of roughly 6 to 12 cycles. A single record per CDR3 protein comes from TCRdb applying MiXCR to the 5' RACE reads. The table includes roughly 1 million distinct CDR3 sequences, 20% to 25% detected once. The data were also submitted as part of a second study, on T cells of mothers and their children. In that study: Samples came from three healthy Caucasian mothers and their six children.

This receptor was taken from a girl aged 2 to 10 in good health. Sample: blood. This chain links TRBV20-1 with TRBJ2-5; no firm D call. CDR3 in amino acids: CSARSWTQETQYF. The CDR3 DNA follows: TGCAGTGCTAGATCCTGGACCCAGGAGACCCAGTACTTC.